This T cell receptor beta chain is from a study of lung T cells in sarcoidosis with Löfgren's syndrome (TCRdb year 2017). General notes on the study: Sarcoidosis was described as a granulomatous, mainly pulmonary disease marked by CD4+ T cell accumulation in bronchoalveolar lavage fluid. The repertoire analyses were focused on Lofgren's syndrome patients. Here is what the overall study found, with its caveats: Recognition of a sarcoidosis-associated antigen was only suggested, and the antigen itself remained putative and was not identified. In alphabeta pairing analysis, TRAV12-1 preferentially paired with TRBV2, and these paired TCRs showed CDR3 homology. CDR3 motifs in TRAV12-1 and TRBV2 were reported to be shared across several Lofgren's syndrome patients, which suggests public CD4+ TCR repertoires. In Lofgren's syndrome patients, relative to control subjects, TRAV12-1 and TRBV2 were reported to be the most expanded V gene segments.

The germline V gene yields MGHRA for CDR1 and YSYEKL for CDR2. Reading from cysteine to phenylalanine, the CDR3 counts 16 amino acids. The kept DNA is CDR3 alone, 48 bases in frame from the first base. The junction shows trimming of 5 bases on V and 5 bases on J, and the gene matches do not reach 11 bases of it. Of note for this clonotype: What this receptor recognizes is not known. No clone much larger than this one lies a single base away; base qualities are absent.

For sequencing, an Illumina MiSeq was employed. TCRdb ran its own pipeline on the public reads, namely fastp trimming at Q25 and MiXCR clone calling, and kept in-frame beta chains. CDR3 protein duplicates are merged, each entry listing the most common genes and DNA. For this sample the table gives fewer than 80,000 distinct CDR3 sequences, of which over 20% were detected only once. The top ten clones comprise 2% to 2.5% of the sample. Material: CD4+ T cells from PBMCs. This sequence was found in a human donor with sarcoidosis (Löfgren's syndrome or another form), or a control subject (not recorded which). Recombination joined TRBV4-1 with TRBJ2-5, with 10 bases matching TRBD1. The CDR3 corresponds to CASSTRRQGAGETQYF. At the DNA level, the sequence is TGCGCCAGCAGCACCCGACGACAGGGGGCTGGGGAGACCCAGTACTTC.